This T cell receptor beta chain appears in the sequencing data of a study of blood T cell repertoires in COVID-19 (dated by TCRdb to about 2020). Describing the broader study: The collaborator samples originated in the United States, Italy and Spain and spanned the acute and convalescent phases of COVID-19. The prospective study material was composed of cDNA or gDNA derived from T cells, B-cell-depleted T cells, or PBMCs. Subjects who had been exposed to COVID-19, were actively infected with it, or had recovered from it provided the deeply sampled blood TCRbeta repertoires that made up the dataset. The repertoires were released in a freely available public database meant as a resource for research on the immune response to SARS-CoV-2. The samples were drawn from the first 160 participants of the ongoing ImmuneRACE study and from 1,254 subjects provided by 6 global collaborators. A de-identified subject ID, COVID-19 status, age in years and sex were almost always included in the sample metadata. Where available, HLA class I and class II types were obtained from metadata supplied by the sample provider rather than from assay-based typing.

V is cut by 1 base and J by 7 bases, and the space between the germline ends is 7 bases. Including the terminal cysteine and phenylalanine, the CDR3 comprises 13 residues. The sequence is cut down to CDR3 DNA, 39 bases in frame from base 1. According to the germline V gene, CDR1 reads MNHNS and CDR2 reads SASEGT. In Seattle, one collaborating source enrolled patients while the infection was active and tracked those patients longitudinally over the course of disease. Each collaborating institution followed its own protocols to collect whole blood in K2EDTA tubes. For TCRbeta analysis, collaborator samples were shipped as frozen whole blood, as isolated PBMCs, or as DNA extracted from either sample type. Broader findings and caveats from the paper: The amount of clinical and demographic metadata varied by source and participant and was provided uncurated.

TCRbeta CDR3 regions were amplified from genomic DNA using the immunoSEQ Assay, a bias-controlled multiplex PCR. As for how the authors treated the data: The number of nucleated cells in each sample was estimated from the amplification of reference gene primers within the assay. To quantify the absolute abundance of each unique TCRbeta CDR3 rearrangement, sequence reads were collapsed and filtered. Productive Simpson clonality was computed per sample as the square root of Simpson's diversity index over productive rearrangements. Sourced from immuneACCESS, this table was stored by TCRdb with only in-frame sequences that have V and J called. A share of the clones is absent; for the studies checked, an unresolved V gene accounts for under half, and the remainder has no known explanation. D and trimming come from the DNA, and the V and J calls and clone size come from that table. This sample is represented by about 440,000 clones; roughly 88% of them were singletons. The leading ten clones occupy around 13% of the sample.

As to this clone: The specificity of this receptor is unknown. No base-level quality is on record; no much larger clone is a single base apart. Within the sample, other DNA sequences also encode this same CDR3.

Sequencing was done on a sample of peripheral blood. The chain was built from TRBV6-1 and TRBJ1-4, with the D gene uncertain. The origin of this receptor is a woman between 50 and 59 years old with COVID-19, enrolled during active disease. Here is the DNA: TGTGCCAGCAGTGAAGGAGGTGGTGAAAAACTGTTTTTT. Protein translation: CASSEGGGEKLFF.